The 17 T cell receptor beta chains below were found in one sample sequenced in a study of blood T cell repertoires in COVID-19. Some clones are missing from TCRdb's copy, which holds only in-frame ones; the method was immunoSEQ multiplex PCR. Of 300,000 to 350,000 clones in the sample, around 90% were seen once. Material for sequencing was peripheral blood. Receptor source: a man between 18 and 29 years old with active or convalescent COVID-19.

This clone was observed a handful of times. The chain carries TRBV4-1 and TRBJ1-2; D not certain. Germline-derived CDR1 and CDR2 are MGHRA and YSYEKL. This CDR3 is built from 15 residues. Between the trimmed V and J ends, which lost 3 bases and 1 base, there was a span of 12 bases. DNA of the CDR3: TGCGCCAGCAGCCAGAACAGCGGGCTTAACTATGGCTACACCTTC. This translates into CASSQNSGLNYGYTF.

This chain uses TRBV11-2 with TRBJ1-2, with TRBD1 matching 9 bases. The length of the CDR3 is 15 residues. After removal of 5 bases from V and 2 bases from J, the junction contained 6 bases not matched to a gene. The V gene's germline CDR1 is SGHAT and CDR2 FQNNGV. The CDR3 region is CASSTGQGGNYGYTF. CDR3 in DNA: TGTGCCAGCAGCACGGGACAGGGTGGAAACTATGGCTACACCTTC.

This clone was observed once. V and J are TRBV7-6 and TRBJ2-1, with 11 bases aligning to TRBD2. The CDR3 sequence is 16 residues long. The V segment lost 4 bases and the J segment 4 bases; nucleotides outside the gene matches: 6. Germline CDR1 is SGHVS and CDR2 is FNYEAQ. In DNA, the CDR3 is TGTGCCAGCAGCTCCAGGACTAGCGGGCTTTACAATGAGCAGTTCTTC. Amino acid sequence: CASSSRTSGLYNEQFF.

This chain connects TRBV28 to TRBJ1-1; no reliable D call. CDR1 is MDHEN, CDR2 SYDVKM, per germline. Trimming shortened V by 6 bases and J by 4 bases, and 15 bases separated the two germline ends. The CDR3 contains 14 residues. This CDR3 reads CASRPGRGATEAFF. In DNA form, the CDR3 reads TGTGCCAGCAGACCCGGACGGGGAGCCACTGAAGCTTTCTTT.

This clone was counted once. V gene TRBV4-3 combines with J gene TRBJ2-5, with 7 positions matching TRBD1. Germline-derived CDR1 and CDR2 are LGHNA and YSLEER. J lost 4 bases, V lost 1 base, and 9 bases had no gene match. The CDR3 length is 16 residues. DNA of the CDR3: TGCGCCAGCAGCCAAGGGGCCCCGGGACAGACAGAGACCCAGTACTTC. Translating it yields CASSQGAPGQTETQYF.

This chain uses TRBV19 with TRBJ1-1; D may be TRBD1 (5 bases). V was pared by 3 bases and J by 2 bases, with 13 bases between. The CDR3 is 15 residues long. CDR1 LNHDA and CDR2 SQIVND come from the germline V gene (reference sequence). The CDR3 region is CASSIHRSLNTEAFF. The CDR3 coding sequence is TGTGCCAGTAGTATCCACAGGAGCCTTAACACTGAAGCTTTCTTT.

The rearrangement links TRBV15 to TRBJ1-1, with D perhaps TRBD1 (6 bases). The CDR3 is 15 amino acids. The V gene lost 5 bases and the J gene lost 0 bases, with 13 bases spanning the gap. Germline V gene data show CDR1 as LNHNV and CDR2 as YYDKDF (reference sequence). The CDR3 sequence: CATSFSGHLNTEAFF. The CDR3 DNA sequence: TGTGCCACCAGCTTCTCGGGACACCTGAACACTGAAGCTTTCTTT.

The CDR3, as DNA: TGTGCCAGCAGCTCAGACAGGGTGGGCTACGAGCAGTACTTC. This sequence encodes CASSSDRVGYEQYF. V is TRBV7-9 and J is TRBJ2-7, with TRBD1 identical over 7 bases. CDR3 length equals 14 residues. CDR1 is SEHNR, CDR2 FQNEAQ, per germline (reference sequence). The V and J ends lost 4 bases and 3 bases, in that order; junction bases with no gene match: 6.

The chain has TRBV7-9 and TRBJ2-2, with 13 positions matching TRBD2. V was pared by 5 bases and J by 6 bases, with 6 bases of the junction left unmatched. CDR3 length equals 16 residues. Germline CDR1 is SEHNR and CDR2 is FQNEAQ (reference sequence). The CDR3 coding sequence is TGTGCCAGCAGCAGGGGACTAGCGGGGCTGTCCGGGGAGCTGTTTTTT. It codes for CASSRGLAGLSGELFF.

V usage is TRBV28 and J usage is TRBJ2-7; 12 bases agree with TRBD2. Unmatched junction bases numbered 13, after V lost 5 bases and J lost 2 bases. Germline CDR1 MDHEN, CDR2 SYDVKM. The CDR3 spans 18 residues. CDR3 residues: CASSPERLAGVRTYEQYF. DNA of the CDR3: TGTGCCAGCAGTCCCGAGAGACTAGCGGGAGTACGGACCTACGAGCAGTACTTC. Complete variable domain (other parts from reference TRBV28 and TRBJ2-7): DVKVTQSSRYLVKRTGEKVFLECVQDMDHENMFWYRQDPGLGLRLIYFSYDVKMKEKGDIPEGYSVSREKKERFSLILESASTNQTSMYLCASSPERLAGVRTYEQYFGPGTRLTVT.

The chain is built from TRBV2 and TRBJ1-6; TRBD1 might be the D (6 bases). Trimming shortened V by 6 bases and J by 4 bases, and 10 bases separated the two germline ends. Germline V gene lookup returns CDR1 SNHLY and CDR2 FYNNEI. This CDR3 region has 14 residues. The CDR3 DNA reads TGTGCCAGCAGATGGACAGATTATAATTCACCCCTCCACTTT. This sequence encodes CASRWTDYNSPLHF.

The rearrangement uses TRBV5-4 and TRBJ2-1; TRBD2 is a possible D gene (5 bases). With 2 bases removed from V and 4 bases from J, the gap between germline ends came to 13 bases. This CDR3 has 15 residues. From germline, CDR1 is SGHNT and CDR2 YYREEE (reference sequence). CDR3 protein: CASSFEGYSYNEQFF. CDR3 DNA sequence: TGTGCCAGCAGCTTTGAGGGCTATTCGTACAATGAGCAGTTCTTC.

This chain connects TRBV19 to TRBJ1-5; unclear D gene. Trimming pared 7 bases from V and 5 bases from J, leaving 12 bases between. This CDR3 is 13 amino acids long. Germline CDR1 LNHDA, CDR2 SQIVND (reference sequence). The CDR3 region is CASTNEGYQPQHF. CDR3 nucleotides: TGTGCCAGTACTAACGAGGGTTATCAGCCCCAGCATTTT.

The chain uses TRBV6-2 or TRBV6-3 and TRBJ1-5, with a weak D call TRBD1 (5 bases). Between the trimmed V and J ends, which lost 2 bases and 0 bases, there was a span of 11 bases. Germline values: CDR1 MNHEY, CDR2 SVGEGT. The CDR3 covers 16 residues. CDR3 sequence reads: CASSYRGSDSNQPQHF. The CDR3 DNA reads TGTGCCAGCAGTTACAGGGGATCAGATAGCAATCAGCCCCAGCATTTT.

The rearrangement links TRBV27 to TRBJ1-5, with TRBD1 as a possible D gene (5 bases). V was pared by 3 bases and J by 9 bases, with 12 bases between. CDR1 is MNHEY and CDR2 is SMNVEV in the germline V gene (reference sequence). The CDR3 is 13 residues long. CDR3 nucleotides: TGTGCCAGCAGTTTCATCGCCCAGGGGCCCCAGCATTTT. Amino acid sequence: CASSFIAQGPQHF.

The chain has TRBV5-1 and TRBJ2-7; the D is unclear. This CDR3 is 13 amino acids long. V lost 0 bases to trimming and J lost 7 bases, with 11 bases between them. Per germline, CDR1 SGHRS and CDR2 YFSETQ. The CDR3 spells CASSLGSGLEQYF. For the CDR3, the DNA is TGCGCCAGCAGCTTGGGTTCCGGGTTGGAGCAGTACTTC.

The chain is built from TRBV12-5 and TRBJ2-2; no clear D gene. Trimming pared 0 bases from V and 8 bases from J, leaving 13 bases between. Germline CDR1 LGHNT, CDR2 FRNRAP. The CDR3 is made up of 15 amino acids. CDR3 in amino acids: CASGLVDPYKGELFF. The DNA for the CDR3 is TGTGCTAGTGGTTTGGTAGATCCATACAAGGGGGAGCTGTTTTTT.